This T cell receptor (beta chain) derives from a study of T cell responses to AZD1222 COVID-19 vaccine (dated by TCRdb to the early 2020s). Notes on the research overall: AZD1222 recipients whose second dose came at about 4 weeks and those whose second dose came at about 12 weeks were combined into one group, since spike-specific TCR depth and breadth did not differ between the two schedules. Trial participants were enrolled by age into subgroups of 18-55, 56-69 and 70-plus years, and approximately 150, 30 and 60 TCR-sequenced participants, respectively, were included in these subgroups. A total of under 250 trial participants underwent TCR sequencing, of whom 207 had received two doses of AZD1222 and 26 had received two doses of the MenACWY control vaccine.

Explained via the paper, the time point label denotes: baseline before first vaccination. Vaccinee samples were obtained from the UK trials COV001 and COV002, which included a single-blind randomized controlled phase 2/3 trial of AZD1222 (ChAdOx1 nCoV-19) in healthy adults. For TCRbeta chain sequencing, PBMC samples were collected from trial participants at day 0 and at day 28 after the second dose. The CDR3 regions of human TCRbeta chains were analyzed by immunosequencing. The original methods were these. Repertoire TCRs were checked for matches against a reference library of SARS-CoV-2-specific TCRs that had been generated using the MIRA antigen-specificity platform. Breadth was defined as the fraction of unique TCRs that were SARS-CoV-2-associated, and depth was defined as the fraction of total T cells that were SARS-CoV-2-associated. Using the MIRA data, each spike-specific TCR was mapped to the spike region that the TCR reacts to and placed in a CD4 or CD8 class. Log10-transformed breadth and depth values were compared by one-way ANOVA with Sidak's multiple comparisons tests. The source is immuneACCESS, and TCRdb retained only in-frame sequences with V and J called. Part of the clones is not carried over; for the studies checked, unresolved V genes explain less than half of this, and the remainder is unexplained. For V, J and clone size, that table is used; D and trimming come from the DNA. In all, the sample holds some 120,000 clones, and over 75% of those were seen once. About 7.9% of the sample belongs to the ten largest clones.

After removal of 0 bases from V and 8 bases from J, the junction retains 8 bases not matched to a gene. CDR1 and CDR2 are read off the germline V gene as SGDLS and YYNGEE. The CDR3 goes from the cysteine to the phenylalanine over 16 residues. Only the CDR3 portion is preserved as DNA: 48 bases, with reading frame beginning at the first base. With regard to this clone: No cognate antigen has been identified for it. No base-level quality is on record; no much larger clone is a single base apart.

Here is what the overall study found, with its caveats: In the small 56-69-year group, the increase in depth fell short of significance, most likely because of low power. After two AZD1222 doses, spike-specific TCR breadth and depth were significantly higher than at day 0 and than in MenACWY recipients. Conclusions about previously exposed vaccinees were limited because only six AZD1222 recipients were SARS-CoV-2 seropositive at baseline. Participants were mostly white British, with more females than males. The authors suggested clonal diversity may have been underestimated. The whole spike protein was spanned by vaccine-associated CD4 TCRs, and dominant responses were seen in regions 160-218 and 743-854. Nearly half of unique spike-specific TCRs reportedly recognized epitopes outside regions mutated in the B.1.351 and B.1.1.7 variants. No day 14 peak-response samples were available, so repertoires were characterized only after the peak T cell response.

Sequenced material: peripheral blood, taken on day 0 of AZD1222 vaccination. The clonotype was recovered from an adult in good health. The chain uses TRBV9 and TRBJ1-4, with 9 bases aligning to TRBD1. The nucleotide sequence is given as TGTGCCAGCAGCGTAGCTAAGGGGACAGGGTTCGAAAAACTGTTTTTT. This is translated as CASSVAKGTGFEKLFF.